The sequence of this T cell receptor beta chain was determined in a study of shared clonotypes between healthy human individuals. General study points: An anticipated effect of sequencing depth on clonotype sharing among donors was recognized.

This clone was detected many times. The antigen is not known. The V and J ends lost 9 bases and 4 bases, in that order; junction bases with no gene match: 5. The CDR3 is 12 residues long. Genomic DNA of each subset was evenly split across several immunoSEQ plates. The data were produced by immunoSEQ multiplex PCR, yet TCRdb's version contains in-frame clones alone and is incomplete. The sample consists of around 120,000 clones, less than 75% of them appearing once. V and J are TRBV23-1 and TRBJ1-1, with 7 bases aligning to TRBD1. TRBV23-1 is flagged as an ORF with uncertain function. The sequencing input was memory CD8+ T cells sorted from blood. As for subset: CD45RO+ cells pooled with CCR7-negative TemRA cells. The TCR originated in a woman aged 25 to 39 in good health. This CDR3 reads CARAGGGTEAFF. The CDR3 nucleotides read TGCGCCAGGGCAGGGGGAGGCACTGAAGCTTTCTTT.